This T cell receptor (beta chain) was recorded in a study of CD8+CD57+ T cells in acquired aplastic anemia (dated by TCRdb to the late 2010s). For context, the study as a whole: Extracted DNA from sorted CD4+ and CD8+ cells averaged around 3.5 ug, ranging from about 0.2 to 30 ug. CD8+CD57+ expansion was defined as a frequency above the mean frequency observed in healthy subjects.

TCR beta VDJ combination and CDR3 sequence profiling used genomic DNA as the template. TCR repertoire sequencing was run on an Illumina HiSeq 2000. The study's processing was this. Repertoire assessment relied on Simpson's diversity index, CDR3 size and DJ length profiles, and TRBV/TRBJ rearrangement plots. The most abundant DNA sequence in the deep sequencing data was taken as the immunodominant clone. CDR3 amino acid sequences were screened for sharing across subjects and were compared with published repertoires and the VDJdb database. In-frame beta chains were kept once TCRdb had trimmed the public reads at Q25 with fastp and called clones with MiXCR. Rows are combined by CDR3 protein, so each entry shows the most common genes and DNA. TCRdb's processing, not the authors' own work, is the source of the V and J calls. This sample has under 350,000 distinct CDR3 sequences in its table, and about three fifths of those were observed once. The ten largest account for roughly 1.2% of the sample.

Flow cytometry had shown CD8+CD57+ cell expansion in the patients selected for sequencing. Every patient had severe acquired aplastic anemia, diagnosed using the International Study of Aplastic Anemia and Agranulocytosis and Camitta criteria. No therapy had been received by the patients at the time of blood sampling. The study deep-sequenced TCR repertoires of sorted CD4+ and CD8+ blood T cells from severe aplastic anemia patients and healthy subjects. Patients were enrolled in the USA under clinicaltrials.gov protocols 00001620, 01623167, 00001397, 00071045, 00081523 and 00961064. Ficoll-Paque density gradient centrifugation was used to isolate peripheral blood mononuclear cells. CD4+ and CD8+ T cells were sorted by FACS or magnetic beads before DNA extraction. This clonotype was counted a single time. Its antigen has not been determined. Base qualities are missing; no much larger clone stands one base away. One read offers little support.

Overall study outcomes, separate from this receptor: Some 27 CD8+ CDR3 sequences were found in both patients and controls but appeared to be highly expressed in patients and within the immunodominant clones of the patients. No significant difference in CD8+ Simpson's diversity was found between patients and healthy controls (P=0.060).

The sequence derives from a human donor with aplastic anemia. Sequencing was done on a sample of sorted CD4+, CD8+, or CD8+CD57+ T cells (not recorded which) from PBMCs.

The CDR3 protein sequence reads: CSVETTGTNYGYTF. The DNA sequence is given as TGCAGCGTTGAGACGACAGGAACAAACTATGGCTACACCTTC. This chain joins TRBV29-1 to TRBJ1-2; TRBD1 is a possible D gene, resting on 6 matching bases. V is pared back by 3 bases and J by 2 bases, with 13 bases lying between the germline termini. CDR1 and CDR2 are drawn from the germline V gene: SQVTM, ANQGSEA. There are 14 amino acids in the CDR3, from cysteine to phenylalanine inclusive. Of the read, only the CDR3 DNA is kept; its 42 bases are in frame from base 1. When the CDR3 is completed using the reference TRBV29-1 and TRBJ1-2 genes on either side, the full variable domain is SAVISQKPSRDICQRGTSLTIQCQVDSQVTMMFWYRQQPGQSLTLIATANQGSEATYESGFVIDKFPISRPNLTFSTLTVSNMSPEDSSIYLCSVETTGTNYGYTFGSGTRLTVV.